This T cell receptor beta chain was identified during a study of shared clonotypes between healthy human individuals. The method was immunoSEQ multiplex PCR; TCRdb's version includes in-frame clones alone and lacks a portion of them. The sample lists about 380,000 clones, about 97% occurring once. With 8 bases removed from V and 5 bases from J, the gap between germline ends came to 21 bases. The germline V gene has CDR1 MGHRA and CDR2 YSYEKL. This CDR3 region has 15 residues. The J gene is TRBJ1-1, the V gene TRBV4-1; D is unresolved. Sequenced: memory CD8+ T cells sorted from blood. Subset in this sample: CD45RO+ cells pooled with CCR7-negative TemRA cells. This sequence was found in a man aged 25-40 years in good health. The CDR3 here is CASRMDIRAMTEAFF. CDR3 nucleotide sequence: TGCGCCAGCCGGATGGATATCCGTGCGATGACTGAAGCTTTCTTT.